The TCR beta chain under discussion was sequenced for a study of blood T cell repertoires in COVID-19. The V gene's germline CDR1 is SGHNT and CDR2 YYREEE (reference sequence). The ends were cut back, 6 bases at V and 0 bases at J, with 13 bases in the middle. The CDR3 has 16 residues. Measured with immunoSEQ multiplex PCR; TCRdb has only the in-frame clones, and not every one. The repertoire includes tens of thousands of clones, more than 75% of them detected once, and about 24% sits in the top ten. This clonotype was obtained from a human donor in a cohort sampled during active COVID-19. This chain links TRBV5-4 with TRBJ2-6; D unclear. The sequencing sample was made of peripheral blood. CDR3 residues: CASTSPRVSGANVLTF. The CDR3 bases are TGTGCCAGCACCTCCCCCCGGGTCTCTGGGGCCAACGTCCTGACTTTC. The full variable domain, rest sourced from reference TRBV5-4 and TRBJ2-6, is ETGVTQSPTHLIKTRGQQVTLRCSSQSGHNTVSWYQQALGQGPQFIFQYYREEENGRGNFPPRFSGLQFPNYSSELNVNALELDDSALYLCASTSPRVSGANVLTFGAGSRLTVL.